This entry is about one T cell receptor (beta chain). Its antigen is as yet unknown. The CDR3 has 15 residues. Germline loops: CDR1 MGHDK, CDR2 SYGVNS. Trimming cost V 6 bases and J 3 bases, with 15 bases left between them. This record belongs to a study of cytomegalovirus exposure and HLA in healthy donors. General study points: It is likely that the observed cluster of highly shared sequence variants was a sequencing artifact.

The PCR used 60 Vbeta and 13 Jbeta primers. TCRdb's table, derived via immunoSEQ multiplex PCR, lists solely in-frame clones and lacks some. The sample holds approximately 100,000 clones, around 82% seen once. The chain is built from TRBV25-1 and TRBJ1-5; the D gene is possibly TRBD1 (6 bases). The sequence derives from a woman between 40 and 55 years old in good health and CMV-seronegative. Sequencing was carried out using PBMCs. CDR3 coding DNA: TGTGCCAGCAGCCCGGGACATTGGTACAATCAGCCCCAGCATTTT. It yields the protein CASSPGHWYNQPQHF.